The 11 T cell receptor beta chains below come from one sample, sequenced in a study of PD-1 blockade in classical Hodgkin lymphoma. This sample's time point: cycle 4 day 1 (C4D1), after about 6 weeks of nivolumab. All the patients suffered relapse after autologous stem cell transplantation, and brentuximab vedotin exposure differed. Data came from immunoSEQ multiplex PCR; TCRdb stores just in-frame clones and leaves some out. The repertoire holds almost 95,000 clones, with 75% to 85% as singletons. The material sequenced was peripheral blood mononuclear cells (PBMCs), taken before the fourth cycle of nivolumab. Receptors were obtained from a human donor with classical Hodgkin lymphoma.

The table lists this clone with a count of one. The chain employs TRBV7-6 and TRBJ2-1; possible D gene TRBD2, 6 bases. Germline values: CDR1 SGHVS, CDR2 FNYEAQ. The CDR3 runs to 14 residues. Between the trimmed V and J ends, which lost 5 bases and 9 bases, there was a span of 17 bases. The CDR3 DNA reads as TGTGCCAGCAGCCTGGGACTCAAAAGAGGTGAGCAGTTCTTC. Its translation: CASSLGLKRGEQFF.

CDR3 amino acids: CASSVGRGYAEAFF. The CDR3 DNA is TGTGCCAGCAGCGTAGGCCGAGGGTACGCTGAAGCTTTCTTT. The chain couples TRBV9 to TRBJ1-1; D is uncertain. Trimming removed 0 bases at V and 6 bases at J, with 12 bases between. Per the germline V gene, CDR1 is SGDLS and CDR2 is YYNGEE. The CDR3 is 14 amino acids.

The V gene is TRBV27, the J gene TRBJ1-5, with a weak D call TRBD1 (5 bases). Germline lookup yields CDR1 MNHEY and CDR2 SMNVEV (reference sequence). CDR3 length: 15 amino acids. With 4 bases removed from V and 3 bases from J, the gap between germline ends came to 13 bases. In nucleotides, the CDR3 is TGTGCCAGCAGTTCCGACAGCATTCCCAATCAGCCCCAGCATTTT. This codes for CASSSDSIPNQPQHF.

V is TRBV7-2 and J is TRBJ2-7; a weak D match, TRBD2 (6 bases). CDR1 is SGHTA, CDR2 FQGNSA, per germline. Trimming removed 1 base from V and 4 bases from J, with 14 bases in between. This CDR3 is built from 15 residues. The CDR3 DNA follows: TGTGCCAGCAGCTTAGGGCCGGGAGAGGGGTACGAGCAGTACTTC. This encodes CASSLGPGEGYEQYF.

The V call is TRBV2, the J call TRBJ1-5, with unresolved D. Germline CDR1 reads SNHLY; CDR2 reads FYNNEI. The CDR3 covers 14 residues. V was trimmed by 3 bases and J by 7 bases, leaving 13 bases between them. The CDR3 spells CASSDQATGQPQHF. The CDR3 DNA follows: TGTGCCAGCAGTGATCAAGCTACGGGCCAGCCCCAGCATTTT. The full variable domain, completed using reference TRBV2 and TRBJ1-5, is EPEVTQTPSHQVTQMGQEVILRCVPISNHLYFYWYRQILGQKVEFLVSFYNNEISEKSEIFDDQFSVERPDGSNFTLKIRSTKLEDSAMYFCASSDQATGQPQHFGDGTRLSIL.

The chain employs TRBV21-1 and TRBJ2-7. TRBV21-1 is marked as a pseudogene. The CDR3 runs 15 residues. The CDR3 nucleotides are TGTGCCAGCAGCAAACACAAGGCAGGACGCTACGAGCAGTACTTC. Protein sequence: CASSKHKAGRYEQYF.

The gene calls are TRBV9 and TRBJ2-1; 12 bases agree with TRBD2. Germline V gives CDR1 SGDLS, CDR2 YYNGEE. This CDR3 comprises 16 residues. Unmatched junction bases numbered 6, after V lost 3 bases and J lost 5 bases. The CDR3 here is CASSARGLAGNNEQFF. The CDR3 DNA follows: TGTGCCAGCAGCGCCAGAGGACTAGCGGGGAACAATGAGCAGTTCTTC.

The chain employs TRBV18 and TRBJ2-3, with D unclear. The germline V and J ends were trimmed by 5 bases and 1 base, with 10 bases remaining between them. CDR1 and CDR2 (germline): KGHSH, LQKENI. The CDR3 spans 14 residues. The CDR3, as DNA: TGTGCCAGCTCAACGATCGACCGCACAGATACGCAGTATTTT. Protein sequence: CASSTIDRTDTQYF.

The chain joins TRBV6-1 to TRBJ2-1; TRBD2 might be the D (6 bases). Trimming took off 4 bases at V and 2 bases at J, with 12 bases between the two ends. The V gene's germline CDR1 is MNHNS and CDR2 SASEGT. This CDR3 region has 15 residues. The CDR3 bases are TGTGCCAGCAGTGGCCAGCGGGCCCCCTACAATGAGCAGTTCTTC. Its translation: CASSGQRAPYNEQFF.

The rearrangement links TRBV6-5 to TRBJ2-7, with D hard to call. Trimming shortened V by 4 bases and J by 6 bases, and 10 bases separated the two germline ends. The CDR3 loop spans 12 amino acids. Germline V CDR1 and CDR2: MNHEY, SVGAGI. In nucleotides, the CDR3 is TGTGCCAGCAGTTTTCAAGCTGGCGAGCAGTACTTC. The encoded protein is CASSFQAGEQYF.

This chain uses TRBV15 with TRBJ2-5, with TRBD1 matching 7 bases. Germline lookup yields CDR1 LNHNV and CDR2 YYDKDF (reference sequence). The CDR3 loop spans 16 amino acids. V shed 3 bases and J 4 bases; nucleotides not matched to a gene: 11. The CDR3 DNA reads TGTGCCACCAGCAGGGTGGGGACAGTGGATCGAGAGACCCAGTACTTC. Encoded protein: CATSRVGTVDRETQYF.